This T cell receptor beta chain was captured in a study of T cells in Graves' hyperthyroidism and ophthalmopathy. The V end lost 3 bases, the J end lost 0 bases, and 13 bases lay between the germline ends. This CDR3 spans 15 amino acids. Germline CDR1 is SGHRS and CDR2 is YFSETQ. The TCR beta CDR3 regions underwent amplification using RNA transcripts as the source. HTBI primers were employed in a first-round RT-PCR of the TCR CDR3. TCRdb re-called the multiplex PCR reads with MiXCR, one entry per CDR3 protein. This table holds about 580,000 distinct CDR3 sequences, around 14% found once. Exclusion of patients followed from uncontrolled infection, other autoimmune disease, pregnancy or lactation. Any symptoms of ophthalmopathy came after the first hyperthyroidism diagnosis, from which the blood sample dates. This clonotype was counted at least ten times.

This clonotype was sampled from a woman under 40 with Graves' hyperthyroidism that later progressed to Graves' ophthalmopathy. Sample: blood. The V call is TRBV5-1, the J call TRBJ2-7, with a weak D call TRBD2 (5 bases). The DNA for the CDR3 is TGCGCCAGCAGCTATGTACGGGGTAGCTCCTACGAGCAGTACTTC. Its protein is CASSYVRGSSYEQYF.